This T cell receptor (beta chain) derives from a study of T-cell memory formation after mild COVID-19. TCRdb passed the 5' RACE reads through MiXCR, listing each CDR3 protein once. Of hundreds of thousands of distinct CDR3 sequences in the sample, around 24% were seen once. The CDR3 runs to 14 residues. Germline assignment: CDR1 SGHRS and CDR2 YFSETQ. With 4 bases removed from V and 0 bases from J, the gap between germline ends came to 10 bases. The material sequenced was PBMCs or a T cell subset sorted from them (not recorded which). The receptor's source is an adult woman who had mild COVID-19 (a few samples of this study predate the infection). Cell type and time point are not known. The chain is built from TRBV5-1 and TRBJ2-5; possible D gene TRBD1, 6 bases. CDR3 in amino acids: CASSQGIYQETQYF. CDR3 DNA: TGCGCCAGCAGCCAGGGGATTTACCAAGAGACCCAGTACTTC.